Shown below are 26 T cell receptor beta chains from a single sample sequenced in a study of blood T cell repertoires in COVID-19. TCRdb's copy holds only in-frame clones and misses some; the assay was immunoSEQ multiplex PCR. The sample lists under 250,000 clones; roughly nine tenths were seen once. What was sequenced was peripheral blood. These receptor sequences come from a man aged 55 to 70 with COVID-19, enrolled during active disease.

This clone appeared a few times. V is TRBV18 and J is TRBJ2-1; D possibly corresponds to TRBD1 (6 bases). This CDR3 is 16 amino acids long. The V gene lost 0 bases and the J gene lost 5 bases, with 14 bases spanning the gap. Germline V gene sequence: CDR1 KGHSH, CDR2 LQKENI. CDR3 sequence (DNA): TGTGCCAGCTCACCACCGGACCAGGGGCCCAACAATGAGCAGTTCTTC. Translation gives CASSPPDQGPNNEQFF.

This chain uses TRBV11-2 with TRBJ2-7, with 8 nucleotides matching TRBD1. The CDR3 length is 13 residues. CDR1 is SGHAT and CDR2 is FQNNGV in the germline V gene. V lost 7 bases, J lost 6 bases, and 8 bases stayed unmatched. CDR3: CASTDSGGSEQYF. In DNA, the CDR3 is TGTGCCAGCACGGATTCAGGGGGCTCCGAGCAGTACTTC.

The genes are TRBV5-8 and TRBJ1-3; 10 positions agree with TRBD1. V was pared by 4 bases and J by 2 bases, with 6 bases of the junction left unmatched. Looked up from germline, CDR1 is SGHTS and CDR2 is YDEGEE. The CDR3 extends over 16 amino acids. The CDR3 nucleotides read TGTGCCAGCAGCGCTGGACAGGGGGTGGCTGGAAACACCATATATTTT. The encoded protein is CASSAGQGVAGNTIYF.

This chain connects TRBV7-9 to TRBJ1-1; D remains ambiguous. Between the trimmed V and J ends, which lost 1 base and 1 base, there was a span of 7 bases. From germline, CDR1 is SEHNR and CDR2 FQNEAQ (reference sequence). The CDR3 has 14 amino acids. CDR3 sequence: CASSLEYRNTEAFF. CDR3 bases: TGTGCCAGCAGCTTAGAGTACAGGAACACTGAAGCTTTCTTT.

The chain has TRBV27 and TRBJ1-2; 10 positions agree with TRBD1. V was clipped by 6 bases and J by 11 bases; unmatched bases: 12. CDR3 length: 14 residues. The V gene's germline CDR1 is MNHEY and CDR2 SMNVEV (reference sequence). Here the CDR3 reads CASRQTSTGGGYTF. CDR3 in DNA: TGTGCCAGCAGACAGACCTCGACAGGGGGCGGGTACACCTTC.

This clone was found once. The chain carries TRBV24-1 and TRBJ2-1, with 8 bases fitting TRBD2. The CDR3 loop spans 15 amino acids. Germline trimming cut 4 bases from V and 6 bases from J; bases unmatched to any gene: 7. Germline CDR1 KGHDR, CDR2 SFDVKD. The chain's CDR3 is CATSDAGTRFNEQFF. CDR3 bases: TGTGCCACCAGTGACGCCGGGACTAGATTCAATGAGCAGTTCTTC.

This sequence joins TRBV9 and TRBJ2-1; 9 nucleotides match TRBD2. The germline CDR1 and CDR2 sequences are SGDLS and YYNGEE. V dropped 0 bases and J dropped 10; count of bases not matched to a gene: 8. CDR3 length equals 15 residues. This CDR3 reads CASSVGGRAPGEQFF. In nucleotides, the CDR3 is TGTGCCAGCAGCGTAGGCGGGAGGGCGCCGGGGGAGCAGTTCTTC.

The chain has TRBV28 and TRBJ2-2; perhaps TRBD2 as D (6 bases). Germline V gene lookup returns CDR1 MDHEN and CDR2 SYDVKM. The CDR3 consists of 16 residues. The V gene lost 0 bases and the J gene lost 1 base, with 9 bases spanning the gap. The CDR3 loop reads CASSLWVGGNTGELFF. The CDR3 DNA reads TGTGCCAGCAGTTTATGGGTCGGGGGGAACACCGGGGAGCTGTTTTTT.

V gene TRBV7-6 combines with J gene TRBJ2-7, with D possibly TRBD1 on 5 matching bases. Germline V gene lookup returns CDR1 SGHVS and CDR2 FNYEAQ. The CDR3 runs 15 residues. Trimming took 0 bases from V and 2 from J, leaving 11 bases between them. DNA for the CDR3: TGTGCCAGCAGCTTAGCGACAGCAGTTACCTACGAGCAGTACTTC. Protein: CASSLATAVTYEQYF. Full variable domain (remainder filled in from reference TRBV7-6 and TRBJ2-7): GAGVSQSPRYKVTKRGQDVALRCDPISGHVSLYWYRQALGQGPEFLTYFNYEAQQDKSGLPNDRFSAERPEGSISTLTIQRTEQRDSAMYRCASSLATAVTYEQYFGPGTRLTVT.

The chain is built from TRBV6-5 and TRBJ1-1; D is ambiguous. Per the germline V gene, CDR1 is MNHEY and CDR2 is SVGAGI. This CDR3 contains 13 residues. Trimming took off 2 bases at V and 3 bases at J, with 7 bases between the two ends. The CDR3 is CASSYGRDTEAFF. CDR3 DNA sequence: TGTGCCAGCAGTTACGGGAGGGACACTGAAGCTTTCTTT.

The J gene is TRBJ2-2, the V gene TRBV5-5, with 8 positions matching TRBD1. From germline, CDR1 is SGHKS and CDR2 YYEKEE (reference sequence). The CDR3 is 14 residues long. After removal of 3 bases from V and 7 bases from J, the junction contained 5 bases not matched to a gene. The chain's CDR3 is CASSSQGAVGELFF. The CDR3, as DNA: TGTGCCAGCAGCTCCCAGGGGGCGGTCGGGGAGCTGTTTTTT.

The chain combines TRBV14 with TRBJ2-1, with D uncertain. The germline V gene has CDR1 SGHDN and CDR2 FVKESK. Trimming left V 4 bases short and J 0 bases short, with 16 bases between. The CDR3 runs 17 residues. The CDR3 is CASSPSTFRSSYNEQFF. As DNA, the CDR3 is TGTGCCAGCAGCCCGTCCACGTTCCGGAGCTCCTACAATGAGCAGTTCTTC.

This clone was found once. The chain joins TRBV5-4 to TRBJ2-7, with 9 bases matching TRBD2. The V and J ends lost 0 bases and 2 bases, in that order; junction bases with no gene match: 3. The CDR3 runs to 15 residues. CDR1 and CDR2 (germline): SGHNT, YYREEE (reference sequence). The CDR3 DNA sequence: TGTGCCAGCAGCTTGGGTTCTAGCGGGACCTACGAGCAGTACTTC. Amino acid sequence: CASSLGSSGTYEQYF.

This CDR3 is CASSPDRGNEQFF. The CDR3 DNA follows: TGTGCCAGCAGTCCCGACAGGGGGAATGAGCAGTTCTTC. This chain joins TRBV6-4 and TRBJ2-1; 9 nucleotides match TRBD1. Germline V CDR1 and CDR2: MRHNA, SNTAGT. The CDR3 runs 13 residues. J was trimmed by 7 bases and V by 5 bases; bases with no gene match: 3.

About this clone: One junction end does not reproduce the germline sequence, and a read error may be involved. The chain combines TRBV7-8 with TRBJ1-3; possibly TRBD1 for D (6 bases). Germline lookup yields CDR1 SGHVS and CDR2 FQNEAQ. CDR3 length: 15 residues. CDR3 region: CAISRGTPSGNTIYF. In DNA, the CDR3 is TGTGCCATCAGCCGAGGGACACCCTCTGGAAACACCATATATTTT.

This CDR3 is CASSPGHSNYGYTF. The CDR3 DNA follows: TGCGCCAGCAGTCCGGGACACTCAAACTATGGCTACACCTTC. This chain uses TRBV5-1 with TRBJ1-2; D may be TRBD1 (6 bases). V was clipped by 5 bases and J by 2 bases, with 13 bases between them. The germline CDR1 and CDR2 sequences are SGHRS and YFSETQ. The CDR3 length is 14 residues.

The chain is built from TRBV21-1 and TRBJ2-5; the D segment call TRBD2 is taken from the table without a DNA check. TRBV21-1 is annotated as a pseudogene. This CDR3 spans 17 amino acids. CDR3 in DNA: TGTGCCAGCAGCAAACCCCCCAGCGGGGGAGACCGAGAGACCCAGTACTTC. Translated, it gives CASSKPPSGGDRETQYF.

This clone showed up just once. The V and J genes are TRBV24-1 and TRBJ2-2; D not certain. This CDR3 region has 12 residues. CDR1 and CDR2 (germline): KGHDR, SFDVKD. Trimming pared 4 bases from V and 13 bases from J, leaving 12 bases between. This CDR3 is CATSDPGSGLFF. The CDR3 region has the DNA TGTGCCACCAGTGACCCCGGGTCCGGGCTGTTTTTT.

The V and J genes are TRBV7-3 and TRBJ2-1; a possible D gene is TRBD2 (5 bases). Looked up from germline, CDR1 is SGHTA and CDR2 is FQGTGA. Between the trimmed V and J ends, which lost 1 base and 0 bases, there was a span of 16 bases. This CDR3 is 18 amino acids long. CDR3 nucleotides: TGTGCCAGCAGCTTAAGGGCGGGCCCTGGTAGCTCCTACAATGAGCAGTTCTTC. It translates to CASSLRAGPGSSYNEQFF.

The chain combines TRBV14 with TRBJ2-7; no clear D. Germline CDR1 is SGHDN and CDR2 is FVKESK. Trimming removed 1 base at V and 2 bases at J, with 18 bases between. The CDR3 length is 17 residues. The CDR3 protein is CASSQAGSGSSPYEQYF. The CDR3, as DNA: TGTGCCAGCAGCCAAGCCGGGTCCGGATCCTCTCCCTACGAGCAGTACTTC.

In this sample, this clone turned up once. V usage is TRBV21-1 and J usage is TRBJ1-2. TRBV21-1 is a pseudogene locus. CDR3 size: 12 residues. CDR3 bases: TGTGCCAGCAACCACTCACTTTATGGCTACACCTTC. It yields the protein CASNHSLYGYTF.

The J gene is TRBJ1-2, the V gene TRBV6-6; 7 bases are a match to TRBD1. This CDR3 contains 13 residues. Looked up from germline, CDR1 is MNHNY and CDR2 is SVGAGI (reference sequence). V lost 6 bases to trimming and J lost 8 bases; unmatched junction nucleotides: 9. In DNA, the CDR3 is TGTGCCAGCAGCCGGGACAGTAGATACGGCTACACCTTC. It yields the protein CASSRDSRYGYTF.

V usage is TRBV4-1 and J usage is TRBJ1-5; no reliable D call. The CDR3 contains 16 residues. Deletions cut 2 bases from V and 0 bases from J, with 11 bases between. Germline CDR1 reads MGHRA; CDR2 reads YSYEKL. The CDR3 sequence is CASSQSHHYSNQPQHF. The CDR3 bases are TGCGCCAGCAGCCAATCACACCATTATAGCAATCAGCCCCAGCATTTT.

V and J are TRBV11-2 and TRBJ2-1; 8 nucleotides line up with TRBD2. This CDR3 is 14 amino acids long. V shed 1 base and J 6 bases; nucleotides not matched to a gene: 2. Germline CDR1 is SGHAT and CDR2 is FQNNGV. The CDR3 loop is CASSLAGGSNEQFF. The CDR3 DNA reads TGTGCCAGCAGCTTAGCGGGGGGGTCCAATGAGCAGTTCTTC.

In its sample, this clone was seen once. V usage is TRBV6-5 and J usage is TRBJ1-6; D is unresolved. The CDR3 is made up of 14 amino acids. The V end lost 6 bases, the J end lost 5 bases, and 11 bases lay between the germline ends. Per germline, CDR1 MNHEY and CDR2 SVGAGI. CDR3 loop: CASSLTFNNSPLHF. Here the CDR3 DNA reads TGTGCCAGCAGCTTAACTTTCAATAATTCACCCCTCCACTTT.

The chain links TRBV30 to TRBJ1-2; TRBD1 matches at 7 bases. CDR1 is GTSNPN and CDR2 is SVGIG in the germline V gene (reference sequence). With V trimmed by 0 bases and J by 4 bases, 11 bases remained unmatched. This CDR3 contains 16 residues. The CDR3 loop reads CAWSVLGRGLGYGYTF. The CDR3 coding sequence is TGTGCCTGGAGTGTACTGGGTAGGGGGCTTGGCTATGGCTACACCTTC.